This T cell receptor (beta chain) was sequenced in a study of shared clonotypes between healthy human individuals. The assay was immunoSEQ multiplex PCR, and TCRdb's table has in-frame clones only and misses some. The sample shows roughly 650,000 clones, 97% of them seen only once. This clone was counted a single time. The V gene's germline CDR1 is LNHDA and CDR2 SQIVND (reference sequence). The CDR3 runs to 13 residues. With 7 bases removed from V and 5 bases from J, the gap between germline ends came to 14 bases. Material for sequencing was naive CD4+ T cells sorted from blood. The subset is: CD45RA+ positively selected. This TCR came from a young woman in good health. The chain has TRBV19 and TRBJ1-1, with a possible D match to TRBD1 (5 bases). CDR3 sequence reads: CASKFQGLTEAFF. The CDR3 region has the DNA TGTGCCAGTAAATTTCAGGGCTTAACTGAAGCTTTCTTT.